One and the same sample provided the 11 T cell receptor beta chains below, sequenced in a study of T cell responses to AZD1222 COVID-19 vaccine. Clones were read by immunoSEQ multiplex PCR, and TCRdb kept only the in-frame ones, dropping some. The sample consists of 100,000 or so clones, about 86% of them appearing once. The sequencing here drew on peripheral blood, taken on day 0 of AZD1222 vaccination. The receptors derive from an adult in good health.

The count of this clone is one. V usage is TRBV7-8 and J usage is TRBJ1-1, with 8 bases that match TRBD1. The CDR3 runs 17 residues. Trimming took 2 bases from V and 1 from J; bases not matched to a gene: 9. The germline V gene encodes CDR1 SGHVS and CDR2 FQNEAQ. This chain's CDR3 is CASSLNPTGGQNTEAFF. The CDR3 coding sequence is TGTGCCAGCAGCTTAAACCCCACAGGGGGTCAGAACACTGAAGCTTTCTTT.

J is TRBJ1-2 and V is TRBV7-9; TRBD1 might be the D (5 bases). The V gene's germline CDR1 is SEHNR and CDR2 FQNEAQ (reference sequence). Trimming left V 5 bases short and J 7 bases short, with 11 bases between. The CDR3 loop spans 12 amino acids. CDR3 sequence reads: CASSLSQGGYTF. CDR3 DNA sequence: TGTGCCAGCAGCCTATCCCAGGGTGGCTACACCTTC.

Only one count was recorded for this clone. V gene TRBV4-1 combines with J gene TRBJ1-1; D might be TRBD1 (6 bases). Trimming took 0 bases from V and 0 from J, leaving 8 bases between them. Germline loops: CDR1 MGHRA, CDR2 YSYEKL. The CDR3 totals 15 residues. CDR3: CASSQEGGLNTEAFF. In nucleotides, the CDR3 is TGCGCCAGCAGCCAAGAAGGGGGACTGAACACTGAAGCTTTCTTT.

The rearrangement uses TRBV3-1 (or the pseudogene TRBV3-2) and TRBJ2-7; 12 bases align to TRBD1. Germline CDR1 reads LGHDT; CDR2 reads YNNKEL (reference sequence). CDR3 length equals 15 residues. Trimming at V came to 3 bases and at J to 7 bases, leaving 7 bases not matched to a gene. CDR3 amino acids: CASSQGTGGAREQYF. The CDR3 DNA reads TGTGCCAGCAGCCAGGGGACAGGGGGCGCGAGGGAGCAGTACTTC.

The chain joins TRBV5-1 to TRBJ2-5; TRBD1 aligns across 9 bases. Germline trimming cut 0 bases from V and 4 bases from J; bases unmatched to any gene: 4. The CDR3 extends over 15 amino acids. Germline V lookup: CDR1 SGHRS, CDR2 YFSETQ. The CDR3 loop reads CASSLEGQGGETQYF. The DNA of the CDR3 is TGCGCCAGCAGCTTGGAGGGACAGGGAGGAGAGACCCAGTACTTC.

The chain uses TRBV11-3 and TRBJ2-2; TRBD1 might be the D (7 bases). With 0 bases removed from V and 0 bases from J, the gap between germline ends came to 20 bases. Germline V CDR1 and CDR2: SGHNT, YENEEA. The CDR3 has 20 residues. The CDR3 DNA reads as TGTGCCAGCAGCTTAGATCTCCGTACAGGGGACTCCCCGAACACCGGGGAGCTGTTTTTT. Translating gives CASSLDLRTGDSPNTGELFF.

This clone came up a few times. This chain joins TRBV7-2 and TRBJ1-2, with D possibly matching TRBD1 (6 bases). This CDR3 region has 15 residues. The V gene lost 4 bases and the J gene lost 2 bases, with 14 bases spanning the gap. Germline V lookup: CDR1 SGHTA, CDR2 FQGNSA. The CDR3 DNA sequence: TGTGCCAGCAGCTGGACAGCTGGCGGGAACTATGGCTACACCTTC. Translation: CASSWTAGGNYGYTF.

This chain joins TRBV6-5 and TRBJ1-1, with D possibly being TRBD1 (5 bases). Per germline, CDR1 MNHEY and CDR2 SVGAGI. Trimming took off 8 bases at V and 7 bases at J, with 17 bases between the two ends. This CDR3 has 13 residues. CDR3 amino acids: CASAPPGGVEAFF. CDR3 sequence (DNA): TGTGCCAGCGCCCCCCCTGGGGGGGTTGAAGCTTTCTTT.

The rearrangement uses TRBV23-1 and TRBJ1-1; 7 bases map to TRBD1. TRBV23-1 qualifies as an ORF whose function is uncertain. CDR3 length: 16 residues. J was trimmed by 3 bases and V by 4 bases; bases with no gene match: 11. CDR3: CASSPSLQGRDTEAFF. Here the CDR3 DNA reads TGCGCCAGCAGTCCCTCGCTACAGGGGAGGGACACTGAAGCTTTCTTT.

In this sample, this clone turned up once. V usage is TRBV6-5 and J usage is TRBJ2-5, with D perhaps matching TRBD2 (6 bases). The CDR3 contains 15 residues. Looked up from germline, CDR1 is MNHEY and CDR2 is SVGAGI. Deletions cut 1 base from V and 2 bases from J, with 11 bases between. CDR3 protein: CASSYLAGPQETQYF. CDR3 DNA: TGTGCCAGCAGTTACTTGGCGGGGCCACAAGAGACCCAGTACTTC.

Here the CDR3 DNA reads TGTGCCAGCAGTTTGGGCGCGCCGGTCTATGGCTACACCTTC. Its protein is CASSLGAPVYGYTF. The chain is built from TRBV28 and TRBJ1-2; D is unresolved. Deletions cut 3 bases from V and 4 bases from J, with 12 bases between. Germline CDR1 and CDR2: MDHEN and SYDVKM. This CDR3 is built from 14 residues.